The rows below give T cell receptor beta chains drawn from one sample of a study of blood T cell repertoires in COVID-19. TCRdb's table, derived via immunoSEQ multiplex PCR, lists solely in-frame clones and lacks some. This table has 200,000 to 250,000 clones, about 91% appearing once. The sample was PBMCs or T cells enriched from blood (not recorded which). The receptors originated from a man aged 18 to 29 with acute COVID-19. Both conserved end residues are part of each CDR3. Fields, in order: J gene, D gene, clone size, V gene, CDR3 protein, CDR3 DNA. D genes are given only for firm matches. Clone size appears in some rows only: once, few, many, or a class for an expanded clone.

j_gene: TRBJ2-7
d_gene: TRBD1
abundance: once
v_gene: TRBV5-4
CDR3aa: CASSQWQLTGGLLKQYF
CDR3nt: TGTGCCAGCAGCCAGTGGCAATTAACAGGGGGCCTCTTGAAGCAGTACTTC

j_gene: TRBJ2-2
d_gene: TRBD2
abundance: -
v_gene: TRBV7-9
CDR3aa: CASSFLVLAGGPNTGELFF
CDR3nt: TGTGCCAGCAGCTTTTTGGTCCTAGCGGGAGGGCCGAACACCGGGGAGCTGTTTTTT

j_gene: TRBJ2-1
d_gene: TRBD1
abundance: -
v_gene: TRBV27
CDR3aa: CASRGTGGVNEQFF
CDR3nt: TGTGCCAGCAGGGGGACAGGGGGCGTCAATGAGCAGTTCTTC

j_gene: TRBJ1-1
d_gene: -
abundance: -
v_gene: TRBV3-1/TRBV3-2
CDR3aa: CASSGLPAGGVEAFF
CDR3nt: TGTGCCAGCAGCGGTTTACCGGCTGGAGGGGTCGAAGCTTTCTTT

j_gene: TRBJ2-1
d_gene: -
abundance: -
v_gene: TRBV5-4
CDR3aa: CASSLAAVADYNEQFF
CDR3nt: TGTGCCAGCAGCTTGGCCGCAGTAGCGGACTACAATGAGCAGTTCTTC

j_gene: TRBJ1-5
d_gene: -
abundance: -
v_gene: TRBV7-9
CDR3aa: CASRENNQPQHF
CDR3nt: TGTGCCAGCAGAGAGAACAATCAGCCCCAGCATTTT

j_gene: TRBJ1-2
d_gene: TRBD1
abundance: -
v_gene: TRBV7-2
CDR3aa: CASSLGDRGRIYGYTF
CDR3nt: TGTGCCAGCAGCTTAGGGGACAGGGGGCGCATCTATGGCTACACCTTC

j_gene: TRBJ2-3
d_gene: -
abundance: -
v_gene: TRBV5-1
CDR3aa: CASSLGHLSSTDTQYF
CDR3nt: TGCGCCAGCAGCTTGGGACACCTTTCTAGCACAGATACGCAGTATTTT

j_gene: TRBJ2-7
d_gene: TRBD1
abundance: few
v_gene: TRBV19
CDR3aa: CASSRDRGRDGEQYF
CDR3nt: TGTGCCAGTAGTCGGGACAGGGGCCGCGACGGGGAGCAGTACTTC

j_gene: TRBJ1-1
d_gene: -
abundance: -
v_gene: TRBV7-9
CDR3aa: CASSLRDTVSEAFF
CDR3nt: TGTGCCAGCAGCTTAAGGGACACCGTCAGTGAAGCTTTCTTT

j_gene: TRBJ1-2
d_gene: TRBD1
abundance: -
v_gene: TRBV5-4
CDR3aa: CASSDQDRVGYGYTF
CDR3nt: TGTGCCAGCAGCGACCAGGACAGGGTTGGCTATGGCTACACCTTC

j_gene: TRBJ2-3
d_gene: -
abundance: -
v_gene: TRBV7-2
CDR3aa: CASSSWGGLEGTDTQYF
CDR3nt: TGTGCCAGCAGCTCCTGGGGGGGCTTAGAGGGCACAGATACGCAGTATTTT

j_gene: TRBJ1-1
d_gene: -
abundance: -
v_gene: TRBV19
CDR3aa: CASGRAPRGTEAFF
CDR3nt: TGTGCCAGTGGGCGGGCCCCCCGGGGCACTGAAGCTTTCTTT

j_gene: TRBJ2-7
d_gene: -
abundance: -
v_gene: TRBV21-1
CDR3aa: CASSKEGTSRDEQYF
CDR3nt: TGTGCCAGCAGCAAAGAGGGGACTAGCCGAGACGAGCAGTACTTC

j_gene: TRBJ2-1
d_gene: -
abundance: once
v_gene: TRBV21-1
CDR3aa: CASSKVGGGIHNEQFF
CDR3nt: -

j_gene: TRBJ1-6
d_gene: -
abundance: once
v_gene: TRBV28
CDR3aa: CASSFSDSPLHF
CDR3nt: TGTGCCAGCAGTTTCTCGGATTCACCCCTCCACTTT

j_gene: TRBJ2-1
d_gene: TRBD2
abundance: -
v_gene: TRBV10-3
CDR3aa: CAISASSGRAGEQFF
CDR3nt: TGTGCCATCAGTGCCTCTAGCGGGAGGGCCGGTGAGCAGTTCTTC

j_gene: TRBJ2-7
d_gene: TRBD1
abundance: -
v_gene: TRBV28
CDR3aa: CASSFPGQGARNYEQYF
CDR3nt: TGTGCCAGCAGTTTCCCGGGACAGGGGGCCCGGAACTACGAGCAGTACTTC

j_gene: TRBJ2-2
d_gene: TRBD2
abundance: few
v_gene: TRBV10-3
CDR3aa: CAISRAGLADTGELFF
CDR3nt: TGTGCCATCAGTAGGGCGGGACTAGCGGACACCGGGGAGCTGTTTTTT

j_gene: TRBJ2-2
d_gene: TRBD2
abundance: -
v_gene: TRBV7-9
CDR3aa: CASSPGLAATGELFF
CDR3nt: TGTGCCAGCAGCCCTGGACTAGCAGCCACCGGGGAGCTGTTTTTT

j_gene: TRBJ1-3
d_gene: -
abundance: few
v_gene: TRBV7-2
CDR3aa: CASSSGFGGASGNTIYF
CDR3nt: TGTGCCAGCAGCTCAGGTTTTGGGGGGGCCTCCGGAAACACCATATATTTT

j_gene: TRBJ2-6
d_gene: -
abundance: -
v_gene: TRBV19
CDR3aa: CASSLGGGRLSSGANVLTF
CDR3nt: TGTGCCAGTAGTCTGGGGGGAGGCCGACTCAGCTCTGGGGCCAACGTCCTGACTTTC

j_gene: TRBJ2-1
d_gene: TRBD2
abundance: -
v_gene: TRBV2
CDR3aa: CASRLAGEQFF
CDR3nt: TGTGCCAGCAGACTAGCGGGTGAGCAGTTCTTC

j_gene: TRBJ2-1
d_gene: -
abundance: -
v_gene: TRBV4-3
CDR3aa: CASSQGINWQGLKNEQFF
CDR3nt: TGCGCCAGCAGCCAGGGCATCAATTGGCAGGGGTTAAAAAATGAGCAGTTCTTC

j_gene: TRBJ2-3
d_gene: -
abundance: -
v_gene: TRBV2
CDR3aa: CASSEGSTTDTQYF
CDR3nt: TGTGCCAGCAGTGAAGGGAGTACGACAGATACGCAGTATTTT

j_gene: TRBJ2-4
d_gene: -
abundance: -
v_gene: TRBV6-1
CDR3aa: CASSEGRVLNIQYF
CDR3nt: TGTGCCAGCAGTGAAGGTCGGGTTTTGAACATTCAGTACTTC

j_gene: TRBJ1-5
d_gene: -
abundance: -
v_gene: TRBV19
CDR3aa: CASSIDRVNQPQHF
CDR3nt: TGTGCCAGTAGTATAGACAGGGTGAATCAGCCCCAGCATTTT

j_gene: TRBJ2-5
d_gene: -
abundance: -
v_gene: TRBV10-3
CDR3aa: CAISLFGGQETQYF
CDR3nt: TGTGCCATCTCCCTCTTCGGGGGCCAAGAGACCCAGTACTTC

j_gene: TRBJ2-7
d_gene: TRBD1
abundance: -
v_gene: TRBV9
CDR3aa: CASSGTDRSGYEQYF
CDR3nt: TGTGCCAGCAGCGGAACGGACAGGAGTGGCTACGAGCAGTACTTC

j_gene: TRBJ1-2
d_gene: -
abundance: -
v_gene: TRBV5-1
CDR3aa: CASSSGLLKQGYTF
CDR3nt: TGCGCCAGCAGCTCGGGACTCCTAAAGCAGGGCTACACCTTC

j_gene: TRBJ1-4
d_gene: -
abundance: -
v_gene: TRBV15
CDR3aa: CATSRDTGREKLFF
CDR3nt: TGTGCCACCAGCAGGGACACAGGAAGAGAAAAACTGTTTTTT

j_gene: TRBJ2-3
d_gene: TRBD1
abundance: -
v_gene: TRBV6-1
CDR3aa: CASSDWGQGSSTQYF
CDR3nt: TGTGCCAGCAGTGATTGGGGACAGGGCTCGTCTACGCAGTATTTT

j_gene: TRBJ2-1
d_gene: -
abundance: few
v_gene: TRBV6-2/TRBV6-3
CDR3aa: CASSYEATNEQFF
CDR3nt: TGTGCCAGCAGTTACGAGGCTACCAATGAGCAGTTCTTC

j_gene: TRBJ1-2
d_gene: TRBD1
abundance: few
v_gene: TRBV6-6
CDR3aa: CASSYSAPEGGGGYTF
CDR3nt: TGTGCCAGCAGTTACTCGGCGCCTGAAGGGGGCGGCGGCTACACCTTC

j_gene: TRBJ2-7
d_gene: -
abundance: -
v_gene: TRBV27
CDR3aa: CASSLSGDRSYEQYF
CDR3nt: TGTGCCAGCAGTTTATCAGGGGATAGGTCCTACGAGCAGTACTTC

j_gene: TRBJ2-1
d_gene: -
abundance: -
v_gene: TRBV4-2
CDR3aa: CASSPPTSNEQFF
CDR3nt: TGTGCCAGCAGCCCTCCAACTAGTAATGAGCAGTTCTTC

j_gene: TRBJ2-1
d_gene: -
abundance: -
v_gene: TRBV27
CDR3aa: CASSWGTARGDEQFF
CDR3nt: TGTGCCAGCAGTTGGGGGACAGCGCGGGGCGATGAGCAGTTCTTC

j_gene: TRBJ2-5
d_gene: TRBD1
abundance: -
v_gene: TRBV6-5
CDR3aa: CASSSTGLRSETQYF
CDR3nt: TGTGCCAGCAGTTCGACAGGGTTGAGGTCAGAGACCCAGTACTTC

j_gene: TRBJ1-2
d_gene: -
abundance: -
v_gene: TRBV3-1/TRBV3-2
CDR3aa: CASSRRGERYGYTF
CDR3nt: TGTGCCAGCAGCCGCCGGGGAGAGCGCTATGGCTACACCTTC

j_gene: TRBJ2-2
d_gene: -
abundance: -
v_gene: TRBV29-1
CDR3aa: CSVEADDSHGELFF
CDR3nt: TGCAGCGTTGAAGCCGATGACAGTCACGGGGAGCTGTTTTTT

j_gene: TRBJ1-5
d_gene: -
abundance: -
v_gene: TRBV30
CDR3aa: CACPNWEDALWSQPQHF
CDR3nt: TGTGCCTGTCCAAATTGGGAGGACGCGCTATGGAGTCAGCCCCAGCATTTT

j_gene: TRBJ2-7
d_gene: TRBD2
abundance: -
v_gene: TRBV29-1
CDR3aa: CSAYGLAGEQYF
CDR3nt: TGCAGCGCCTACGGACTAGCGGGCGAGCAGTACTTC

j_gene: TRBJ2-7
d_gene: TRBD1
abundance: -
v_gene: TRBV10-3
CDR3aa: CATAQDRIDYEQYF
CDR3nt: TGTGCCACCGCCCAGGACAGGATCGACTACGAGCAGTACTTC

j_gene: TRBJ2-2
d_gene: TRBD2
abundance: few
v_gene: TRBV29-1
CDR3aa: CSVGRLAGGTGELFF
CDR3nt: TGCAGCGTGGGCAGACTAGCGGGAGGTACCGGGGAGCTGTTTTTT

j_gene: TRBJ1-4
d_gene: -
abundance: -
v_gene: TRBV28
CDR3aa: CASSNRDYNEKLFF
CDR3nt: TGTGCCAGCAGTAACCGGGACTATAATGAAAAACTGTTTTTT

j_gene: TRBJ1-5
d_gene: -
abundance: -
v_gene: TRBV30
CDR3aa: CASAADPNQPQHF
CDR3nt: TGTGCCTCCGCGGCCGACCCCAATCAGCCCCAGCATTTT

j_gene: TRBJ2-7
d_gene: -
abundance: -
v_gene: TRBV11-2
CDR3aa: CASSLVALEQYF
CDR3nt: TGTGCCAGCAGCTTAGTAGCCCTCGAGCAGTACTTC

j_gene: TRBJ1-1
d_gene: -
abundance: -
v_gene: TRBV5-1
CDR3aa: CASGPHPPGTEAFF
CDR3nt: TGCGCCAGCGGTCCCCACCCTCCAGGTACTGAAGCTTTCTTT

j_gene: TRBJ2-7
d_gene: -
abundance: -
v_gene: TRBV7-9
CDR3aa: CASSPGEFYEQYF
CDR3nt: TGTGCCAGCAGCCCAGGGGAGTTCTACGAGCAGTACTTC

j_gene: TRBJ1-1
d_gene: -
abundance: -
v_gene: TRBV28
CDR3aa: CASSQGFSNTEAFF
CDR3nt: TGTGCCAGCAGTCAGGGGTTTTCGAACACTGAAGCTTTCTTT

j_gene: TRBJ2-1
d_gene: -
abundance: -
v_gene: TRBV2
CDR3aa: CASSDDLNNEQFF
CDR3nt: TGTGCCAGCAGCGATGACTTAAACAATGAGCAGTTCTTC

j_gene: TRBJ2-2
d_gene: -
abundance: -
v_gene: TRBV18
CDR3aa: CASSPAGGEFGELFF
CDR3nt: TGTGCCAGCTCACCCGCCGGCGGGGAATTCGGGGAGCTGTTTTTT

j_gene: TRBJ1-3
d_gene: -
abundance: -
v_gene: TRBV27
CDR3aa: CASRAASGNTIYF
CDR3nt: TGTGCCAGCAGGGCGGCCTCTGGAAACACCATATATTTT

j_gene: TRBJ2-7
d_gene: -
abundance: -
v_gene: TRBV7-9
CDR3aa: CASSQLDYDEQYF
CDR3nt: TGTGCCAGCAGCCAACTCGACTACGACGAGCAGTACTTC